This T cell receptor beta chain comes out of a study of chemoradiotherapy in HPV16-positive cancers. The assay was immunoSEQ multiplex PCR, and TCRdb's table has in-frame clones only and misses some. The top ten hold 5.8% of the sample, which has approximately 20,000 clones, approximately 90% seen once. Germline V gives CDR1 SQVTM, CDR2 ANQGSEA. V gave up 7 bases and J gave up 6 bases, with 12 bases separating them. The CDR3 is made up of 11 amino acids. This sequence joins TRBV29-1 and TRBJ1-2; weak D call: TRBD1 (6 bases). Specimen: blood, collected from a patient who underwent chemoradiotherapy. This receptor was identified in a human donor with HPV-associated anogenital cancer. CDR3 sequence reads: CSAVRGDGYTF. The CDR3 nucleotides read TGCAGCGCCGTGAGGGGGGATGGCTACACCTTC.